Sequencing of this T cell receptor beta chain was carried out in a study of T cell responses to AZD1222 COVID-19 vaccine. The data were produced by immunoSEQ multiplex PCR, yet TCRdb's version contains in-frame clones alone and is incomplete. The profile shows 150,000 to 200,000 clones, around 94% of them singletons. There are 15 residues in the CDR3. Losses at the gene ends were 4 bases for V and 4 bases for J; bases not matched to a gene: 4. In germline, CDR1 is SNHLY, CDR2 FYNNEI. In the case of this clone: Its antigen is as yet unknown.

General observations from the study: Nearly half of spike-specific TCRs reportedly target unmutated variant regions. Researchers report vaccine-associated CD4 TCRs spanning spike, with dominance at 160-218 and 743-854. Females made up more of the donors, who were largely white British, and clonal diversity may have come out too low.

V gene TRBV2 combines with J gene TRBJ2-7, with 13 bases that match TRBD2. This receptor was obtained from an adult who received the AZD1222 COVID-19 vaccine. The sequencing here drew on peripheral blood, taken 28 days after the second AZD1222 dose. The CDR3 loop reads CASSGGLAGPYEQYF. The DNA of the CDR3 is TGTGCCAGCAGTGGGGGACTAGCGGGACCTTACGAGCAGTACTTC. The variable domain in full, with the rest retrieved from reference TRBV2 and TRBJ2-7, is EPEVTQTPSHQVTQMGQEVILRCVPISNHLYFYWYRQILGQKVEFLVSFYNNEISEKSEIFDDQFSVERPDGSNFTLKIRSTKLEDSAMYFCASSGGLAGPYEQYFGPGTRLTVT.